This T cell receptor (beta chain) was identified in a study of shared T cell receptors in the human thymus. Sequencing was performed with immunoSEQ multiplex PCR; in TCRdb, only in-frame clones are kept and a portion is missing. Of about 610,000 clones listed, around nine tenths are singletons. CDR1 is MNHEY, CDR2 SMNVEV, per germline (reference sequence). CDR3 size: 15 residues. V lost 4 bases, J lost 2 bases, and 14 bases lay in between. A further study also used this sample, focusing on human thymus T cells.

This TCR was recovered from a boy in the first two years of life with a congenital heart defect. Source material: thymocytes. The chain combines TRBV27 with TRBJ2-5; D gene ambiguous. The CDR3 nucleotides are TGTGCCAGCAGTTGTGCCCAGGAAGGTCAAGAGACCCAGTACTTC. Amino acid sequence: CASSCAQEGQETQYF.